Below, 14 T cell receptor beta chains from the same sample are listed, as sequenced in a study of cytomegalovirus exposure and HLA in healthy donors. The PCR employed 60 Vbeta primers together with 13 Jbeta primers. Using immunoSEQ multiplex PCR, the repertoire was profiled, and TCRdb retains in-frame clones only, with some absent. The top ten hold approximately 2.2% of the sample, which has around 190,000 clones, 85% seen once. The material sequenced was PBMCs. These receptors were collected from a woman in her forties or fifties in good health and CMV-seronegative.

The chain combines TRBV6-5 with TRBJ1-6; D not resolved. Germline CDR1 MNHEY, CDR2 SVGAGI. V lost 1 base, J lost 5 bases, and 9 bases lay in between. The CDR3 runs 15 residues. The CDR3 here is CASSYLADHNSPLHF. As DNA, the CDR3 is TGTGCCAGCAGTTACTTAGCGGATCATAATTCACCCCTCCACTTT.

The rearrangement uses TRBV10-3 and TRBJ1-2; the D gene is possibly TRBD1 (6 bases). Per germline, CDR1 ENHRY and CDR2 SYGVKD. This CDR3 contains 13 residues. Between the trimmed V and J ends, which lost 8 bases and 3 bases, there was a span of 13 bases. In DNA, the CDR3 is TGTGCCATCTCGGACAGCCTAGACTATGGCTACACCTTC. Translated: CAISDSLDYGYTF.

V gene TRBV9 combines with J gene TRBJ2-1, with TRBD1 matching over 9 bases. The J segment lost 9 bases and the V segment lost 0 bases, leaving 7 bases of the junction unmatched. Germline V gene sequence: CDR1 SGDLS, CDR2 YYNGEE. CDR3 length: 15 residues. CDR3 DNA sequence: TGTGCCAGCAGCGTAGCGACAGGGGGGTGGACTGAGCAGTTCTTC. Protein: CASSVATGGWTEQFF.

This rearrangement joins TRBV18 to TRBJ2-3; D is ambiguous. The CDR3 totals 16 residues. Deletions cut 7 bases from V and 1 base from J, with 18 bases between. From germline, CDR1 is KGHSH and CDR2 LQKENI. In DNA, the CDR3 is TGTGCCAGCTTCCCCTCGGGTCCACCACGCACAGATACGCAGTATTTT. Encoded protein: CASFPSGPPRTDTQYF. Based on the CDR3 plus reference TRBV18 and TRBJ2-3, the full variable domain is NAGVMQNPRHLVRRRGQEARLRCSPMKGHSHVYWYRQLPEEGLKFMVYLQKENIIDESGMPKERFSAEFPKEGPSILRIQQVVRGDSAAYFCASFPSGPPRTDTQYFGPGTRLTVL.

The chain combines TRBV7-9 with TRBJ1-1; TRBD1 might be the D (5 bases). There are 14 residues in the CDR3. V was trimmed by 3 bases and J by 1 base, leaving 9 bases between them. Looked up from germline, CDR1 is SEHNR and CDR2 is FQNEAQ (reference sequence). The CDR3, as DNA: TGTGCCAGCAGCTTTGAAGGGGAGAACACTGAAGCTTTCTTT. Its translation is CASSFEGENTEAFF.

This clone has a handful of counts. The gene calls are TRBV11-2 and TRBJ1-1, with unresolved D. Trimming pared 5 bases from V and 7 bases from J, leaving 14 bases between. The germline V gene encodes CDR1 SGHAT and CDR2 FQNNGV. The CDR3 runs 13 residues. Here the CDR3 reads CASSPGGLGEAFF. In nucleotides, the CDR3 is TGTGCCAGCAGCCCGGGAGGCCTGGGTGAAGCTTTCTTT. Based on the CDR3 plus reference TRBV11-2 and TRBJ1-1, the full variable domain is EAGVAQSPRYKIIEKRQSVAFWCNPISGHATLYWYQQILGQGPKLLIQFQNNGVVDDSQLPKDRFSAERLKGVDSTLKIQPAKLEDSAVYLCASSPGGLGEAFFGQGTRLTVV.

The J gene is TRBJ1-2, the V gene TRBV6-5, with 8 bases that match TRBD1. V was clipped by 6 bases and J by 5 bases; unmatched bases: 11. The CDR3 sequence is 15 residues long. CDR1 is MNHEY, CDR2 SVGAGI, per germline. In nucleotides, the CDR3 is TGTGCCAGCAGCCCTCTGGACAGGGTTGGGTATGGCTACACCTTC. Amino acids: CASSPLDRVGYGYTF.

V and J are TRBV5-6 and TRBJ1-1; no clear D. The germline V gene has CDR1 SGHDT and CDR2 YYEEEE. The CDR3 runs 14 residues. With 4 bases removed from V and 0 bases from J, the gap between germline ends came to 10 bases. The CDR3 DNA is TGTGCCAGCAGCCAGGCCGGGGTGAACACTGAAGCTTTCTTT. This encodes CASSQAGVNTEAFF.

This chain joins TRBV11-2 and TRBJ2-7; perhaps TRBD1 as D (5 bases). The CDR3 is 15 amino acids. The V and J ends lost 5 bases and 4 bases respectively, with 18 bases between them. The germline CDR1 and CDR2 sequences are SGHAT and FQNNGV. For the CDR3, the DNA is TGTGCCAGCAGCGTTAAAAGGGGTACTTCATACGAGCAGTACTTC. Residues: CASSVKRGTSYEQYF.

This rearrangement joins TRBV6-1 to TRBJ2-7; no definite D call. V was shortened by 5 bases and J by 2 bases, with 13 bases between the two germline ends. Germline assignment: CDR1 MNHNS and CDR2 SASEGT. CDR3 length: 14 residues. The CDR3 sequence is CASSQKVPPYEQYF. The CDR3 DNA reads TGTGCCAGCAGTCAGAAAGTGCCGCCCTACGAGCAGTACTTC.

J is TRBJ2-7 and V is TRBV25-1; weak D call: TRBD2 (6 bases). V was pared by 5 bases and J by 3 bases, with 11 bases between. This CDR3 comprises 13 residues. Germline V gives CDR1 MGHDK, CDR2 SYGVNS. CDR3 coding DNA: TGTGCCAGCAGTTTTCCCGGGGGCTACGAGCAGTACTTC. Translated: CASSFPGGYEQYF.

CDR3 amino acids: CASSQPGLAGDYNEQFF. CDR3 nucleotide sequence: TGTGCCAGCAGCCAGCCGGGACTAGCGGGAGATTACAATGAGCAGTTCTTC. The chain is built from TRBV11-2 and TRBJ2-1; 14 nucleotides match TRBD2. This CDR3 has 17 residues. V lost 5 bases to trimming and J lost 4 bases; unmatched junction nucleotides: 7. Germline CDR1 is SGHAT and CDR2 is FQNNGV.

The V and J genes are TRBV28 and TRBJ1-3, with D uncertain. This CDR3 has 19 amino acids. Germline CDR1 is MDHEN and CDR2 is SYDVKM. With 5 bases removed from V and 0 bases from J, the gap between germline ends came to 23 bases. CDR3 nucleotides: TGTGCCAGCAGTGGGCGACCGGGGTTAGCTCTGGGCTCTGGAAACACCATATATTTT. Its protein is CASSGRPGLALGSGNTIYF.

This chain joins TRBV5-1 and TRBJ2-3; 8 nucleotides match TRBD1. The CDR3 consists of 15 residues. Germline lookup yields CDR1 SGHRS and CDR2 YFSETQ. Germline trimming cut 4 bases from V and 7 bases from J; bases unmatched to any gene: 11. CDR3 coding DNA: TGCGCCAGCAGCCCTGGACAGGGTTATTCCTATACGCAGTATTTT. Translated: CASSPGQGYSYTQYF.